The sequence of this T cell receptor beta chain was determined in a study of technical replicates of blood from a few donors. Data came from immunoSEQ multiplex PCR; TCRdb stores just in-frame clones and leaves some out. Here the sample spans approximately 97,000 clones, 95% to 97% being singletons. The sequenced sample consisted of T cells isolated from PBMCs. The clonotype was recovered from a human donor in good health.

The CDR3 region is CASSREQDLEAFF. The DNA for the CDR3 is TGTGCCAGCAGCCGAGAGCAGGATCTTGAAGCTTTCTTT. This chain uses TRBV14 with TRBJ1-1; D gene ambiguous. The CDR3 contains 13 residues. With 4 bases removed from V and 7 bases from J, the gap between germline ends came to 13 bases. The germline CDR1 and CDR2 sequences are SGHDN and FVKESK. The entire variable domain, with the rest obtained from reference TRBV14 and TRBJ1-1, is as follows: EAGVTQFPSHSVIEKGQTVTLRCDPISGHDNLYWYRRVMGKEIKFLLHFVKESKQDESGMPNNRFLAERTGGTYSTLKVQPAELEDSGVYFCASSREQDLEAFFGQGTRLTVV.